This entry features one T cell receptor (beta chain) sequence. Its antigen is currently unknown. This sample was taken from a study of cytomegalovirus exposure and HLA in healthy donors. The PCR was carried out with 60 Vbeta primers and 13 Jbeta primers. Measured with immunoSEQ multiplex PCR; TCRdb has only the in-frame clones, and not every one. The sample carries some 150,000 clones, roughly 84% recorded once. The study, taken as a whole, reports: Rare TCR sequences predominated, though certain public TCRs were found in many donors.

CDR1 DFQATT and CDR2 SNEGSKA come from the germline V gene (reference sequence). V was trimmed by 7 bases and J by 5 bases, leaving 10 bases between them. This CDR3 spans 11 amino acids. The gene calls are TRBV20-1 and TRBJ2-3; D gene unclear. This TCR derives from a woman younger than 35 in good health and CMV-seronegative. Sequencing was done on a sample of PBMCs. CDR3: CSVPLRDTQYF. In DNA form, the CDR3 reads TGCAGTGTCCCTCTAAGAGATACGCAGTATTTT.